This entry lists 24 T cell receptor beta chains sequenced from one sample in a study of cytomegalovirus exposure and HLA in healthy donors. Researchers ran the PCR with 60 Vbeta and 13 Jbeta primers. Data came from immunoSEQ multiplex PCR; TCRdb stores just in-frame clones and leaves some out. This sample has about 150,000 clones, with around four fifths found just once. Material: PBMCs. These TCRs come from a girl aged 5-17 years in good health and CMV-seropositive.

V gene TRBV4-1 combines with J gene TRBJ1-2, with TRBD1 matching over 7 bases. Trimming took 4 bases from V and 3 from J; bases not matched to a gene: 14. CDR3 length: 17 amino acids. Germline-derived CDR1 and CDR2 are MGHRA and YSYEKL. The CDR3 loop reads CASSPRQGLKSYYGYTF. The CDR3, as DNA: TGCGCCAGCAGCCCCAGACAGGGCCTCAAATCGTACTATGGCTACACCTTC.

This clone has only one observation. The chain links TRBV2 to TRBJ1-1, with no clear D. Per the germline V gene, CDR1 is SNHLY and CDR2 is FYNNEI. This CDR3 region has 12 residues. The V end lost 1 base, the J end lost 6 bases, and 6 bases lay between the germline ends. CDR3 amino acids: CASSEEGAEAFF. CDR3 bases: TGTGCCAGCAGTGAAGAGGGAGCTGAAGCTTTCTTT.

The chain couples TRBV5-1 to TRBJ1-2; 10 positions match TRBD1. The CDR3 spans 17 residues. The ends lost 4 bases at V and 3 bases at J; junction bases unmatched: 12. Germline CDR1 is SGHRS and CDR2 is YFSETQ. The CDR3 DNA follows: TGCGCCAGCAGCCTATTCGGGACAGGGGTTAATGACTATGGCTACACCTTC. Protein: CASSLFGTGVNDYGYTF.

V usage is TRBV15 and J usage is TRBJ1-2; 7 nucleotides agree with TRBD1. Germline V gene data show CDR1 as LNHNV and CDR2 as YYDKDF (reference sequence). The CDR3 consists of 14 residues. V shed 6 bases, J shed 5 bases, and the junction held 9 bases outside the gene matches. Written as DNA, the CDR3 is TGTGCCACCAGGGGAATAGACAGGGATTATGGCTACACCTTC. This encodes CATRGIDRDYGYTF. The variable domain in full, completed from reference TRBV15 and TRBJ1-2, reads DAMVIQNPRYQVTQFGKPVTLSCSQTLNHNVMYWYQQKSSQAPKLLFHYYDKDFNNEADTPDNFQSRRPNTSFCFLDIRSPGLGDTAMYLCATRGIDRDYGYTFGSGTRLTVV.

The gene calls are TRBV13 and TRBJ1-2, with TRBD1 identical over 10 bases. CDR1 and CDR2 (germline): PRHDT, FYEKMQ (reference sequence). CDR3 length: 16 residues. V shed 4 bases and J 4 bases; nucleotides not matched to a gene: 9. The CDR3 loop reads CASSSRDRGAPYGYTF. CDR3 coding DNA: TGTGCCAGCAGCTCCCGGGACAGGGGAGCGCCCTATGGCTACACCTTC. The complete variable domain, with remaining parts taken from reference TRBV13 and TRBJ1-2, reads AAGVIQSPRHLIKEKRETATLKCYPIPRHDTVYWYQQGPGQDPQFLISFYEKMQSDKGSIPDRFSAQQFSDYHSELNMSSLELGDSALYFCASSSRDRGAPYGYTFGSGTRLTVV.

The rearrangement joins TRBV9 to TRBJ2-5; the match to TRBD2 covers 7 bases. Germline V CDR1 and CDR2: SGDLS, YYNGEE. V lost 4 bases to trimming and J lost 5 bases; unmatched junction nucleotides: 11. This CDR3 has 15 residues. The DNA for the CDR3 is TGTGCCAGCAGCTCCCGGGACTACCAGGAGGAGACCCAGTACTTC. Encoded protein: CASSSRDYQEETQYF.

CDR3 nucleotides: TGTGCCAGCAGGTTACAGGGGGGGAACACTGAAGCTTTCTTT. Residues: CASRLQGGNTEAFF. J is TRBJ1-1 and V is TRBV7-9, with 8 positions matching TRBD1. The germline V gene has CDR1 SEHNR and CDR2 FQNEAQ (reference sequence). CDR3 length: 14 amino acids. V shed 6 bases, J shed 1 base, and the junction held 4 bases outside the gene matches.

Remarks on this clone: Other DNA sequences in this specimen translate into the identical CDR3. J is TRBJ2-5 and V is TRBV6-1, with a weak D call TRBD1 (5 bases). Trimming shortened V by 0 bases and J by 2 bases, and 13 bases separated the two germline ends. Looked up from germline, CDR1 is MNHNS and CDR2 is SASEGT. The CDR3 is 16 amino acids. The CDR3 DNA sequence: TGTGCCAGCAGTGAAGCTAGGGGCAAGCTACAAGAGACCCAGTACTTC. It encodes CASSEARGKLQETQYF.

The chain employs TRBV11-3 and TRBJ2-5; D ambiguous. With the DNA end fitting TRBJ2-7 better, the J assignment may be wrong. The germline V gene has CDR1 SGHNT and CDR2 YENEEA. The CDR3 contains 14 residues. The CDR3 sequence is CASSSLGQAYEQYF. The CDR3 coding sequence is TGTGCCAGCAGCTCCCTGGGCCAGGCCTACGAGCAGTACTTC.

In its sample, this clone was seen a few times. This sequence joins TRBV28 and TRBJ1-1; D is undetermined. V lost 8 bases and J lost 3, with 19 bases in between. Germline V lookup: CDR1 MDHEN, CDR2 SYDVKM. This CDR3 comprises 15 residues. CDR3 in amino acids: CASLPHDPGHTEAFF. The CDR3 region has the DNA TGTGCCAGCCTACCTCACGATCCAGGTCACACTGAAGCTTTCTTT.

The V and J genes are TRBV21-1 and TRBJ2-1; TRBD2, as called in the table, went unchecked against the DNA. TRBV21-1 is annotated as a pseudogene. The CDR3 contains 15 residues. The CDR3 nucleotides are TGTGCCAGCGGGGGAGGGCTAGCGGGGGTCTCTGAGCAGTTCTTC. Encoded protein: CASGGGLAGVSEQFF.

This sequence joins TRBV11-2 and TRBJ1-6, with TRBD1 identical over 9 bases. The length of the CDR3 is 15 residues. V lost 5 bases and J lost 8; bases outside the gene matches: 7. Per germline, CDR1 SGHAT and CDR2 FQNNGV. CDR3 DNA sequence: TGTGCCAGCAGCCGCGGACAGGGGATCTATTCACCCCTCCACTTT. Translating it yields CASSRGQGIYSPLHF.

The gene calls are TRBV7-9 and TRBJ1-3; the D is unclear. Germline V gene data show CDR1 as SEHNR and CDR2 as FQNEAQ (reference sequence). The CDR3 length is 13 residues. Between the trimmed V and J ends, which lost 4 bases and 1 base, there was a span of 5 bases. The CDR3 DNA reads TGTGCCAGCAGCTCCTTATCTGGAAACACCATATATTTT. This gives the protein CASSSLSGNTIYF.

The gene calls are TRBV11-2 and TRBJ1-1; TRBD1 is a possible D gene (5 bases). The CDR3 spans 13 residues. Per germline, CDR1 SGHAT and CDR2 FQNNGV. V was cut by 5 bases and J by 5 bases, with 12 bases left in between. CDR3 in DNA: TGTGCCAGCAGCCCACCGACAGCAACTGAAGCTTTCTTT. Protein product: CASSPPTATEAFF. Full variable domain (remainder filled in from reference TRBV11-2 and TRBJ1-1): EAGVAQSPRYKIIEKRQSVAFWCNPISGHATLYWYQQILGQGPKLLIQFQNNGVVDDSQLPKDRFSAERLKGVDSTLKIQPAKLEDSAVYLCASSPPTATEAFFGQGTRLTVV.

J is TRBJ1-4 and V is TRBV29-1, with TRBD1 matching 12 bases. Trimming took 3 bases from V and 8 from J; bases not matched to a gene: 10. This CDR3 region has 16 residues. The germline CDR1 and CDR2 sequences are SQVTM and ANQGSEA. CDR3 residues: CSVEGTGGADTEKLFF. For the CDR3, the DNA is TGCAGCGTTGAGGGGACAGGGGGCGCCGACACGGAAAAACTGTTTTTT.

This clone was seen a handful of times. The rearrangement links TRBV25-1 to TRBJ1-2, with a tentative D call TRBD1 (5 bases). CDR1 is MGHDK, CDR2 SYGVNS, per germline. Trimming cost V 1 base and J 8 bases, with 5 bases left between them. This CDR3 has 11 residues. The chain's CDR3 is CASSEWGGYTF. For the CDR3, the DNA is TGTGCCAGCAGTGAATGGGGCGGCTACACCTTC.

CDR3 DNA: TGCAGCGTTGAGACAGGGTCCAGGTCCTACGAGCAGTACTTC. Translated, it gives CSVETGSRSYEQYF. V gene TRBV29-1 combines with J gene TRBJ2-7; 7 nucleotides agree with TRBD1. The V segment lost 3 bases and the J segment 1 base; nucleotides outside the gene matches: 6. The CDR3 is 14 residues long. Germline loops: CDR1 SQVTM, CDR2 ANQGSEA.

The V call is TRBV11-2, the J call TRBJ1-6; D gene ambiguous. CDR1 and CDR2 from the germline V gene are SGHAT and FQNNGV. V was pared by 8 bases and J by 0 bases, with 8 bases between. CDR3 length equals 14 residues. The CDR3 protein is CASGLSSYNSPLHF. CDR3 sequence (DNA): TGTGCCAGCGGTTTGAGCTCCTATAATTCACCCCTCCACTTT.

The rearrangement joins TRBV6-5 to TRBJ1-2; a weak D match, TRBD1 (6 bases). V was clipped by 7 bases and J by 4 bases, with 16 bases between them. Per the germline V gene, CDR1 is MNHEY and CDR2 is SVGAGI. This CDR3 has 14 amino acids. The CDR3, as DNA: TGTGCCAGCACCCGAGGGGGGGGATCCTATGGCTACACCTTC. It yields the protein CASTRGGGSYGYTF.

The V gene is TRBV5-1, the J gene TRBJ1-1; 8 nucleotides match TRBD1. The CDR3 has 16 residues. V lost 2 bases to trimming and J lost 1 base; unmatched junction nucleotides: 7. In germline, CDR1 is SGHRS, CDR2 YFSETQ. CDR3 protein: CASSLSSGTGNTEAFF. In DNA form, the CDR3 reads TGCGCCAGCAGCTTAAGCTCCGGGACAGGGAACACTGAAGCTTTCTTT.

The chain links TRBV29-1 to TRBJ2-3; 8 bases line up with TRBD2. CDR1 and CDR2 from the germline V gene are SQVTM and ANQGSEA. This CDR3 contains 15 residues. J lost 0 bases, V lost 7 bases, and 9 bases had no gene match. CDR3 loop: CSAPTGGLSTDTQYF. The CDR3 nucleotides read TGCAGCGCACCAACGGGGGGGCTTAGCACAGATACGCAGTATTTT.

This sequence joins TRBV6-6 and TRBJ1-1, with D possibly being TRBD1 (5 bases). CDR1 is MNHNY, CDR2 SVGAGI, per germline (reference sequence). CDR3 length equals 14 residues. V was cut by 4 bases and J by 0 bases, with 9 bases left in between. CDR3 sequence: CASSWAGLNTEAFF. The CDR3 coding sequence is TGTGCCAGCAGTTGGGCAGGGTTGAACACTGAAGCTTTCTTT.

V is TRBV2 and J is TRBJ2-2, with 11 bases matching TRBD1. Germline trimming cut 8 bases from V and 5 bases from J; bases unmatched to any gene: 7. Per germline, CDR1 SNHLY and CDR2 FYNNEI. This CDR3 contains 15 residues. The CDR3 loop reads CASGDGTGGTGELFF. The CDR3 DNA follows: TGTGCCAGCGGAGACGGGACAGGGGGAACCGGGGAGCTGTTTTTT. Complete variable domain (other parts from reference TRBV2 and TRBJ2-2): EPEVTQTPSHQVTQMGQEVILRCVPISNHLYFYWYRQILGQKVEFLVSFYNNEISEKSEIFDDQFSVERPDGSNFTLKIRSTKLEDSAMYFCASGDGTGGTGELFFGEGSRLTVL.

The chain uses TRBV5-1 and TRBJ2-7; D might be TRBD2 (6 bases). V was clipped by 2 bases and J by 6 bases, with 15 bases between them. The length of the CDR3 is 14 residues. Germline CDR1 reads SGHRS; CDR2 reads YFSETQ. The CDR3 DNA follows: TGCGCCAGCAGCTTAGGGACTTCCTGGGCCGAGCAGTACTTC. Translating it yields CASSLGTSWAEQYF.